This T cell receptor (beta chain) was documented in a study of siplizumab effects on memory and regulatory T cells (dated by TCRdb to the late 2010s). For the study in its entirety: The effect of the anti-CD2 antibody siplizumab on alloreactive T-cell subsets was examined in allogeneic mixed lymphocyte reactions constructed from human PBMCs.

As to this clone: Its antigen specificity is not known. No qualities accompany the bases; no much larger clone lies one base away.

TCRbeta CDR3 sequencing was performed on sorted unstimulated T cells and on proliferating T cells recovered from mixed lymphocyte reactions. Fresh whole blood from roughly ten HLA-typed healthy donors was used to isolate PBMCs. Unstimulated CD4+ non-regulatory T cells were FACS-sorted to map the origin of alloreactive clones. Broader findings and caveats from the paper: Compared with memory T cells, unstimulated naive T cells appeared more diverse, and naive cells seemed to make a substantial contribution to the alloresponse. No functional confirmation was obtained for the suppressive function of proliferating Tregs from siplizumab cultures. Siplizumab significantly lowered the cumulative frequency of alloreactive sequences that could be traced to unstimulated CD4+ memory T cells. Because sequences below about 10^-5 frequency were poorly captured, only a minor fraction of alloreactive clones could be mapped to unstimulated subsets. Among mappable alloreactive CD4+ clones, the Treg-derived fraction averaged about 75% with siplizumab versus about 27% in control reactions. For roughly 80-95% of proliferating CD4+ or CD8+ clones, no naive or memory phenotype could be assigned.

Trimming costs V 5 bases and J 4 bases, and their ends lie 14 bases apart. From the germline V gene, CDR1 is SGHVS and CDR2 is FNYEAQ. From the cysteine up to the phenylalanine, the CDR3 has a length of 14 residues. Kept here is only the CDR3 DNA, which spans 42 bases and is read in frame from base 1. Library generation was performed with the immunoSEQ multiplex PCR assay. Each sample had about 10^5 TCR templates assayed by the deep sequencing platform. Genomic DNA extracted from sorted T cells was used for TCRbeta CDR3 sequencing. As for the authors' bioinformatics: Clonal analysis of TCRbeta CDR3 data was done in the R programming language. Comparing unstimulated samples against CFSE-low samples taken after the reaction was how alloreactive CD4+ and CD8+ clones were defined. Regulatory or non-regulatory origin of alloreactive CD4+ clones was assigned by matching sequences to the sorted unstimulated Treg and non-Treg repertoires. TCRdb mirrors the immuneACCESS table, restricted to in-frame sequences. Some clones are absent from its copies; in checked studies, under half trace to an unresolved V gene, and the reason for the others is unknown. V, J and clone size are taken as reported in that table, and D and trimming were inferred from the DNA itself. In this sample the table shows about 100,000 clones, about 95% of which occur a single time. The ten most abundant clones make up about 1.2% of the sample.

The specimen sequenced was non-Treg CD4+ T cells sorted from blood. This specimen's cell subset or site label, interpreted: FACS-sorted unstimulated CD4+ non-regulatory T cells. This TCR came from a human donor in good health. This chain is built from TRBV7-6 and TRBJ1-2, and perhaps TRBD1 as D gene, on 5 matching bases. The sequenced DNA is TGTGCCAGCAGCCCACTGGGGACGGCCTATGGCTACACCTTC. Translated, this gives CASSPLGTAYGYTF.